This entry lists 3 T cell receptor beta chains sequenced from one sample in a study of T-cell memory formation after mild COVID-19. MiXCR, run by TCRdb on the 5' RACE reads, gives a single entry per CDR3 protein. The sample lists around 320,000 distinct CDR3 sequences, 25% to 30% occurring once. Sequencing was performed on PBMCs or a T cell subset sorted from them (not recorded which). These receptors were collected from an adult woman who had mild COVID-19 (a few samples of this study predate the infection). Cell type and time point are not known.

The chain is built from TRBV20-1 and TRBJ2-7; maybe TRBD2 (5 bases). This CDR3 region has 13 residues. Germline V lookup: CDR1 DFQATT, CDR2 SNEGSKA (reference sequence). The ends were cut back, 3 bases at V and 2 bases at J, with 11 bases in the middle. CDR3 sequence reads: CSARVKGAYEQYF. For the CDR3, the DNA is TGCAGTGCTAGGGTCAAGGGAGCCTACGAGCAGTACTTC.

This chain connects TRBV6-5 to TRBJ2-1, with 8 bases identical to TRBD2. This CDR3 comprises 20 residues. Unmatched junction bases numbered 23, after V lost 5 bases and J lost 5 bases. CDR1 and CDR2 from the germline V gene are MNHEY and SVGAGI. The CDR3 nucleotides read TGTGCCAGCAGTCCCCGTAGTTATGGCGGGAGGTTTGACAGCGACAATGAGCAGTTCTTC. This encodes CASSPRSYGGRFDSDNEQFF.

The chain couples TRBV12-3 or TRBV12-4 to TRBJ2-1; the D gene is possibly TRBD2 (6 bases). Trimming took 4 bases from V and 10 from J, leaving 17 bases between them. The CDR3 is 14 residues long. Written as DNA, the CDR3 is TGTGCCAGCAGTTCGCCGGGACCGGCGGGGGAGCAGTTCTTC. Its translation is CASSSPGPAGEQFF.